These T cell receptor beta chains were read from a single sample in a study of blood T cell repertoires in COVID-19. Profiling relied on immunoSEQ multiplex PCR, and the TCRdb table lists in-frame clones only, not all of them. The sample lists almost 70,000 clones; around three quarters were seen once. Material: peripheral blood. All receptors derive from a man aged 55 to 70 with acute or convalescent COVID-19. Both conserved end residues are part of each CDR3. Clone size is shown for a subset of rows, as once, few, many or a class of expanded clone.

.	TRBJ2-1	TRBV19	CASSMGTGSYNEQFF
.	TRBJ1-5	TRBV19	CARTPREQNQPQHF
.	TRBJ1-1	TRBV2	CASRTEGDTEAFF
.	TRBJ2-2	TRBV9	CASSVGTSTGELFF
.	TRBJ1-4	TRBV4-1	CASSHTGVNEKLFF
.	TRBJ1-1	TRBV10-2	CASRAPYDREDSLNTEAFF
.	TRBJ2-1	TRBV11-1	CASILPGLAGSEQFF
.	TRBJ2-5	TRBV4-2	CASSQPGTSQETQYF
.	TRBJ2-5	TRBV5-1	CASSLSNPTSGETQYF
once	TRBJ2-1	TRBV5-4	CASGGFGFNEQFF
.	TRBJ1-2	TRBV19	CASSRGQGPYGYTF
few	TRBJ2-7	TRBV5-1	CASSLLGAGANEQYF
few	TRBJ1-5	TRBV2	CASSGVGGMNQPQHF
.	TRBJ2-3	TRBV5-1	CASSLAARGTDTQYF
.	TRBJ2-3	TRBV5-1	CASSWDSSTDTQYF
many	TRBJ1-5	TRBV18	CASSPTGTGSNQPQHF
.	TRBJ1-4	TRBV7-2	CASSPRRQGEEKLFF
.	TRBJ2-7	TRBV7-9	CASSFGDRSSYEQYF
.	TRBJ2-5	TRBV18	CASSNSGTGVRETQYF
.	TRBJ1-6	TRBV6-6	CASSYAGTSNNSPLHF
.	TRBJ1-1	TRBV27	CASSLMTGVNTEAFF
few	TRBJ2-7	TRBV19	CASKGLKGTDRPYEQYF
.	TRBJ2-7	TRBV18	CASSPGTGSYEQYF
.	TRBJ2-2	TRBV15	CATSRQGDLTGELFF
.	TRBJ2-3	TRBV9	CASSTSVQTDTQYF
.	TRBJ2-1	TRBV6-6	CASNDLDRGPPEQFF
.	TRBJ2-7	TRBV7-2	CASSFRPGLAGEQYF
.	TRBJ1-2	TRBV28	CASRETQANYGYTF
.	TRBJ1-6	TRBV6-2/TRBV6-3	CASSWTQSPLHF
.	TRBJ2-7	TRBV6-5	CASNPWTGGEDEQYF
.	TRBJ2-7	TRBV7-2	CASSPRRDRGLEQYF
.	TRBJ1-6	TRBV19	CASSSGTGNSPLHF